This T cell receptor (beta chain) was found in a study of OX40 agonist ivuxolimab in advanced cancers. For the wider study: The costimulatory receptor OX40 (CD134) was targeted by ivuxolimab, a fully human IgG2 agonistic monoclonal antibody. The paper reports the monotherapy dose-escalation portion (N of about 47 patients) of the phase I ivuxolimab trial. The dose-escalation cohort was about 86% male with a mean age of about 65 years, ranging from about 23 to 85. Patients were allowed to have had prior anti-PD-1, anti-PD-L1 or anti-CTLA-4 therapy, and around 43% of the dose-escalation patients had been treated with checkpoint inhibitors. Among the roughly 50 dose-escalation patients, some 19 had hepatocellular carcinoma, around 15 melanoma, 9 renal cell carcinoma and 9 head and neck cancer. Intravenous ivuxolimab was administered to patients every 2 weeks at six dose levels: 0.01, 0.1, 0.3, 1.5, 3 and 10 mg/kg. The purpose of peripheral TCRbeta sequencing was to test whether ivuxolimab changed TCR sequence diversity and led to clonal T-cell expansion. Partial responses occurred in three dose-escalation patients, of whom one had hepatocellular carcinoma and two had cutaneous melanoma.

Measured from the cysteine to the phenylalanine, the CDR3 is 14 residues long. Of all the DNA, just the CDR3 is kept, 42 bases in frame from base 1. CDR1 and CDR2 (MDHEN, SYDVKM) derive from the germline V gene. Trimming removed 3 bases from V and 8 bases from J, leaving 14 bases between the germline ends. Genomic DNA was isolated from the sorted cells so that the TCRbeta CDR3 region could be sequenced. The immunoSEQ Assay was used for sequencing of TCRbeta CDR3 regions. The immuneACCESS repertoire file appears here via TCRdb, limited to in-frame rearrangements. These files lack a portion of the clones; in checked studies, under half of the deficit traces to unresolved V genes, and the cause of the others is not known. The sample has some 80,000 clones on record, approximately 93% of them singletons. Roughly 22% of the sample comes from the top ten. Findings and caveats that apply to the study as a whole: After ivuxolimab, expanded clones were on average more numerous among CD8+ T cells than among CD4+ T cells. Which antigens the clonally expanded peripheral T cells were specific for was not determined. Low levels of normalized T-cell clonal expansion were also seen in some nonresponding patients. At doses of 0.1 to 3.0 mg/kg, clonal expansion of both CD4+ and CD8+ T cells in blood was seen between baseline and week 6. Partial responders in the 0.1-3.0 mg/kg groups had among the lowest normalized peripheral clonal expansion, especially among CD8+ T cells.

In regard to this clone: Its antigen is currently not known. No base quality information exists; no much larger clone differs at one position.

Patients with autoimmune disease history or receiving systemic immunosuppression were excluded from the trial. Peripheral blood for TCR sequencing was drawn from every dose cohort at baseline, at cycle 4 day 1 and at cycle 7 day 1. Samples were obtained from an open-label, multicenter, first-in-human phase I dose-escalation trial of ivuxolimab. The trial enrolled adults with locally advanced or metastatic head and neck squamous cell, hepatocellular, melanoma or renal cell carcinoma. CD4+ and CD8+ T cells were sorted separately from peripheral blood before TCR sequencing. The specimen comprised CD4+ or CD8+ T cells sorted from blood, sampled in a trial of the OX40 agonist ivuxolimab. The chain was built from TRBV28 and TRBJ2-1; the D region possibly corresponds to TRBD1 (6 bases align). This sequence was found in an adult with an advanced solid tumor such as melanoma, head and neck, liver or kidney cancer. The encoded CDR3 is CASSFVQGTDEQFF. The nucleotide sequence reads TGTGCCAGCAGTTTCGTGCAGGGGACGGATGAGCAGTTCTTC. Full variable domain (CDR3 extended with the reference TRBV28 and TRBJ2-1 proteins): DVKVTQSSRYLVKRTGEKVFLECVQDMDHENMFWYRQDPGLGLRLIYFSYDVKMKEKGDIPEGYSVSREKKERFSLILESASTNQTSMYLCASSFVQGTDEQFFGPGTRLTVL.